The present TCR beta chain was sequenced within a study of T cell clonality in common variable immunodeficiency. Assay: immunoSEQ multiplex PCR; the TCRdb copy retains only in-frame clones and omits some. There are around 29,000 clones in the sample, none observed a single time. CDR3 length: 15 residues. V lost 4 bases, J lost 4 bases, and 16 bases lay in between. Germline loops: CDR1 DFQATT, CDR2 SNEGSKA (reference sequence). This clone was found many times. Its antigen remains unknown. The missing CDR3 end, 3 residues past where the read stops, is filled in from the germline J gene. Notes on the study in general: Fewer deletions and N-nucleotide insertions were reportedly seen in common variable immunodeficiency TCR beta sequences. The cause of increased CVID clonality remains unclear without subpopulation sequencing.

Source material: peripheral blood mononuclear cells. The sequence came from a person aged 18 to 70 in good health. V usage is TRBV20-1 and J usage is TRBJ2-2, with a tentative D call TRBD1 (7 bases). The CDR3 protein is CSANRRGQSTGELFF. Partial CDR3 DNA: TGCAGTGCTAATCGGAGGGGGCAGAGCACCGGGGAG.